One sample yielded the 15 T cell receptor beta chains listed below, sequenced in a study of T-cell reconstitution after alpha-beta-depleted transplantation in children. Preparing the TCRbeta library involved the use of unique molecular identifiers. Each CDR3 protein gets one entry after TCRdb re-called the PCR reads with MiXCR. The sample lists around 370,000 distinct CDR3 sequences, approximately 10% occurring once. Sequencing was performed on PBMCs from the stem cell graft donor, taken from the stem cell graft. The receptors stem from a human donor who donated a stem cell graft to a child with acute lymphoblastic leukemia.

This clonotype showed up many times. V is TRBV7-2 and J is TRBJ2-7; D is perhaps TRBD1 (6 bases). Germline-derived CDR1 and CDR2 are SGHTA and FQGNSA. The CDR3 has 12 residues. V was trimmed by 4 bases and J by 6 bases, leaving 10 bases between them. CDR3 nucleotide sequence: TGTGCCAGCAGCTCACAGGGTGGCGAGCAGTACTTC. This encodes CASSSQGGEQYF.

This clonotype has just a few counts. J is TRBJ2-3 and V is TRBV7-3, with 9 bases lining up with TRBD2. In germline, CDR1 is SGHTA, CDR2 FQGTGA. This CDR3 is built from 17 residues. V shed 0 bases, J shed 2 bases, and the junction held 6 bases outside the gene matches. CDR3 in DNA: TGTGCCAGCAGCTTAACAGGGCTAGCGGGGTACACAGATACGCAGTATTTT. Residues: CASSLTGLAGYTDTQYF.

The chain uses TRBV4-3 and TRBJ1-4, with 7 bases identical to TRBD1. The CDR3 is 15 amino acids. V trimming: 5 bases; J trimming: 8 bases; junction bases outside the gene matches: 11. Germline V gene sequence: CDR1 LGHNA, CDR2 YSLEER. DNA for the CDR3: TGCGCCAGCAGCTGGTCGCGACAGGGTTCGGAAAAACTGTTTTTT. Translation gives CASSWSRQGSEKLFF.

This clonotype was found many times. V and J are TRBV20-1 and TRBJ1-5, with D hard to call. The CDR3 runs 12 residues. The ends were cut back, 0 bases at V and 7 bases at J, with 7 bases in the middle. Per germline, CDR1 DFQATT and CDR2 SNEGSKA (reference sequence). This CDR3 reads CSARDLRQPQHF. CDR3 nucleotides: TGCAGTGCTAGAGATTTAAGACAGCCCCAGCATTTT.

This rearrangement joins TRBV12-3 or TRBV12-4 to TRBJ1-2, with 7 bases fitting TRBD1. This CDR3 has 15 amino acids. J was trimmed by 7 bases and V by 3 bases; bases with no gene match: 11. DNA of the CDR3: TGTGCCAGCAGTTTCATACAGGGGAGTTCGGCTGGCTACACCTTC. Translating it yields CASSFIQGSSAGYTF.

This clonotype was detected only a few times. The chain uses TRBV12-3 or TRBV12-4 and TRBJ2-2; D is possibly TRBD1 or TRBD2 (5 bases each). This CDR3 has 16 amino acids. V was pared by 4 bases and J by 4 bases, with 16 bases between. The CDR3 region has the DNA TGTGCCAGCAGTTATGACAGAGGGCAGGGCACCGGGGAGCTGTTTTTT. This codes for CASSYDRGQGTGELFF.

CDR3 sequence (DNA): TGTGCCAGCAGCCCATCCCGACAGGGCGACGGAGATACGCAGTATTTT. Translation gives CASSPSRQGDGDTQYF. The chain joins TRBV7-9 to TRBJ2-3; TRBD1 matches 7 bases. CDR3 length: 16 amino acids. The V segment lost 5 bases and the J segment 5 bases; nucleotides outside the gene matches: 13. Germline V gene lookup returns CDR1 SEHNR and CDR2 FQNEAQ (reference sequence).

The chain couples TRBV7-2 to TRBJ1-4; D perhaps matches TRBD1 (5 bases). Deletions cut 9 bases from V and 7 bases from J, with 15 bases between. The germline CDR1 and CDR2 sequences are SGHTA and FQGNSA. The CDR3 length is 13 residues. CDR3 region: CASATGSIEKLFF. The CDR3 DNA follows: TGTGCCAGTGCTACAGGTTCCATTGAAAAACTGTTTTTT.

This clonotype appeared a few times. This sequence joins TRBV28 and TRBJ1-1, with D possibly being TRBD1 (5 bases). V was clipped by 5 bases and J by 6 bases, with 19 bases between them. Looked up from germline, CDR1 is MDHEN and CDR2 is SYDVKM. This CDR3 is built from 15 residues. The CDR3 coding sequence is TGTGCCAGCAGTACTTGGACCGGGACCCTACCTGAAGCTTTCTTT. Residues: CASSTWTGTLPEAFF.

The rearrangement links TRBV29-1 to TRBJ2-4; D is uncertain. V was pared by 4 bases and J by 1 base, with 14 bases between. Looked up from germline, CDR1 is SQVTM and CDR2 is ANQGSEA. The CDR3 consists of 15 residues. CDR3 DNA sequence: TGCAGCGTTGCGTCTAGGGCTGGCGCCAAAAACATTCAGTACTTC. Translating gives CSVASRAGAKNIQYF.

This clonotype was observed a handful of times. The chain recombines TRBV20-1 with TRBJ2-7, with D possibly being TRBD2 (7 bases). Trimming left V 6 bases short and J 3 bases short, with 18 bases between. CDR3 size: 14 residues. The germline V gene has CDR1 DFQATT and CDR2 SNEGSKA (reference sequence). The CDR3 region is CSAQASGTNYEQYF. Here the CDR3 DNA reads TGCAGTGCCCAAGCAAGCGGGACAAACTACGAGCAGTACTTC.

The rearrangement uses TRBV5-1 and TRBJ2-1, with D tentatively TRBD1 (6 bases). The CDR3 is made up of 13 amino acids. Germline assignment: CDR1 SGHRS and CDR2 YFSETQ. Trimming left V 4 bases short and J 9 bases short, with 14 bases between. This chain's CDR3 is CASSTYRVSEQFF. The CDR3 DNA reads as TGCGCCAGCAGCACCTACAGGGTCAGTGAGCAGTTCTTC. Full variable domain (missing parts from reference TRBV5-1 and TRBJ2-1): KAGVTQTPRYLIKTRGQQVTLSCSPISGHRSVSWYQQTPGQGLQFLFEYFSETQRNKGNFPGRFSGRQFSNSRSEMNVSTLELGDSALYLCASSTYRVSEQFFGPGTRLTVL.

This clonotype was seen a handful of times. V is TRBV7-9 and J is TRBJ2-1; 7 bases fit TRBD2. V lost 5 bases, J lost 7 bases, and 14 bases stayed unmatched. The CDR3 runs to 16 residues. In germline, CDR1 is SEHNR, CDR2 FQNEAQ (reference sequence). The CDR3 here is CASSVGLVRIRNEQFF. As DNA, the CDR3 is TGTGCCAGCAGCGTCGGACTAGTGAGGATTAGGAATGAGCAGTTCTTC.

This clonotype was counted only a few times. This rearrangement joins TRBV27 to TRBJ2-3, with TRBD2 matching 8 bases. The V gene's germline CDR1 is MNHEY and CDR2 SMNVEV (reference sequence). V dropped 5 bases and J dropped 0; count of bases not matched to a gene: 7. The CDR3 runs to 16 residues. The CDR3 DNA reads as TGTGCCAGCAGTGTGTTTAGCGGGACTAGCACAGATACGCAGTATTTT. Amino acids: CASSVFSGTSTDTQYF.

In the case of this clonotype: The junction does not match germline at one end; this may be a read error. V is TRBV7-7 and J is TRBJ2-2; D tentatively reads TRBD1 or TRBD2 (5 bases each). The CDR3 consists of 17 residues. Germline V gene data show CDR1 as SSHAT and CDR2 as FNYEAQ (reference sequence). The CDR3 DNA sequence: TGTGCTAGCAGCTTATCTCCGGGGCTTGGGGCCACCGGGGAGCTGTTTTTT. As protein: CASSLSPGLGATGELFF.